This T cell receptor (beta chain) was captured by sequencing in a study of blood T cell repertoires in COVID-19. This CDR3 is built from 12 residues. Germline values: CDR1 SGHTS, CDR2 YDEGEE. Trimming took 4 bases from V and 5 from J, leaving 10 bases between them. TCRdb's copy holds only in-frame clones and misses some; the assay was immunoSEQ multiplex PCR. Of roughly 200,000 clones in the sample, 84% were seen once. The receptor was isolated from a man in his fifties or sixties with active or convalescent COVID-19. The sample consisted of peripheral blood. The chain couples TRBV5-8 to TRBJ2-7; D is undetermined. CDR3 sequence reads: CASSARRDEQYF. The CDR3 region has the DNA TGTGCCAGCAGCGCGAGACGGGACGAGCAGTACTTC.